What follows are 15 T cell receptor beta chains derived from one specimen sequenced in a study of graft-versus-host responses after intestinal transplantation. Generated by immunoSEQ multiplex PCR, the TCRdb table keeps only in-frame clones and is missing some. The sample yields 57,000 or so clones, roughly 89% seen once. Specimen: PBMCs, collected less than 130 days after intestinal transplantation. The receptor source for this set is a human patient who received an intestinal transplant, so some T cells may come from the graft donor.

The chain couples TRBV6-6 to TRBJ2-2; tentative D call: TRBD2 (5 bases). Germline-derived CDR1 and CDR2 are MNHNY and SVGAGI (reference sequence). This CDR3 is 16 amino acids long. The germline V and J ends were trimmed by 2 bases and 0 bases, with 10 bases remaining between them. The chain's CDR3 is CASSYRPGSNTGELFF. Written as DNA, the CDR3 is TGTGCCAGCAGTTACCGGCCGGGATCGAACACCGGGGAGCTGTTTTTT.

The rearrangement links TRBV7-9 to TRBJ2-1, with 11 bases fitting TRBD2. V shed 5 bases and J 2 bases; nucleotides not matched to a gene: 5. Germline CDR1 SEHNR, CDR2 FQNEAQ (reference sequence). The CDR3 length is 16 residues. Written as DNA, the CDR3 is TGTGCCAGCAGCACGACTAGCGGGATTCCCTACAATGAGCAGTTCTTC. It codes for CASSTTSGIPYNEQFF.

CDR3 region: CASSPAHSLQETQYF. DNA of the CDR3: TGTGCCAGCAGCCCTGCTCACAGCCTCCAAGAGACCCAGTACTTC. This chain joins TRBV7-9 and TRBJ2-5; D not certain. The CDR3 contains 15 residues. From germline, CDR1 is SEHNR and CDR2 FQNEAQ (reference sequence). V lost 5 bases and J lost 1, with 14 bases in between.

This chain joins TRBV25-1 and TRBJ2-1; 10 bases are shared with TRBD2. CDR1 and CDR2 (germline): MGHDK, SYGVNS. The J segment lost 7 bases and the V segment lost 8 bases, leaving 8 bases of the junction unmatched. The CDR3 is 14 residues long. CDR3 nucleotides: TGTGCCAGCCGTCTAGCGGGAGCTCAGAATGAGCAGTTCTTC. Protein sequence: CASRLAGAQNEQFF.

The gene calls are TRBV4-1 and TRBJ2-7, with 7 bases that match TRBD2. Germline CDR1 is MGHRA and CDR2 is YSYEKL. Trimming removed 3 bases from V and 5 bases from J; junction bases left unmatched: 10. The CDR3 length is 15 residues. The CDR3, as DNA: TGCGCCAGCAGCCACAGCGGGAACCCGGGCGACGAGCAGTACTTC. Translating it yields CASSHSGNPGDEQYF.

A word on this clone: Germline and junction disagree at one end, which may indicate a read error. At the DNA level, this CDR3 is encoded by other sequences in the same sample as well. The chain links TRBV6-6 to TRBJ2-5, with 8 bases that match TRBD2. Germline loops: CDR1 MNHNY, CDR2 SVGAGI (reference sequence). This CDR3 contains 13 residues. The CDR3 DNA follows: TGTGCCAGCAGCTACTCGGCGGGAGGGACCCAGTACTTC. The encoded protein is CASSYSAGGTQYF.

The chain couples TRBV4-1 to TRBJ2-7, with 9 bases lining up with TRBD2. The CDR3 is 14 amino acids. Germline V gene data show CDR1 as MGHRA and CDR2 as YSYEKL. With 2 bases clipped from V and 5 bases from J, the junction kept 4 bases outside the gene matches. The CDR3 is CASSQRTSANEQYF. CDR3 nucleotide sequence: TGCGCCAGCAGCCAACGGACTAGCGCCAACGAGCAGTACTTC.

This chain connects TRBV7-3 to TRBJ2-3, with TRBD2 identical over 12 bases. Germline trimming cut 7 bases from V and 6 bases from J; bases unmatched to any gene: 2. CDR1 and CDR2 from the germline V gene are SGHTA and FQGTGA. This CDR3 spans 13 amino acids. The CDR3 loop reads CASKLAGGDTQYF. The DNA for the CDR3 is TGTGCCAGCAAACTAGCGGGAGGCGATACGCAGTATTTT.

The chain has TRBV4-1 and TRBJ1-1; TRBD1 agrees at 7 bases. The J segment lost 0 bases and the V segment lost 7 bases, leaving 23 bases of the junction unmatched. The CDR3 covers 20 residues. CDR1 is MGHRA and CDR2 is YSYEKL in the germline V gene. CDR3 in DNA: TGCGCCAGCACCTCAAAAAGGCACCGACAGGGTGAAGAGGTGAACACTGAAGCTTTCTTT. As protein: CASTSKRHRQGEEVNTEAFF.

This chain links TRBV4-1 with TRBJ2-1, with 8 bases aligning to TRBD2. Germline values: CDR1 MGHRA, CDR2 YSYEKL. V was pared by 0 bases and J by 3 bases, with 4 bases of the junction left unmatched. The CDR3 is 16 residues long. CDR3 DNA: TGCGCCAGCAGCCAAGATCCCGCGGGAGGCTACAATGAGCAGTTCTTC. The encoded protein is CASSQDPAGGYNEQFF.

This chain uses TRBV4-1 with TRBJ2-5; 10 nucleotides line up with TRBD1. The junction had 3 bases not matched to a gene; V was cut back by 0 bases and J by 2 bases. The CDR3 consists of 16 residues. Germline loops: CDR1 MGHRA, CDR2 YSYEKL. CDR3 in amino acids: CASSQDLDRGQETQYF. Here the CDR3 DNA reads TGCGCCAGCAGCCAAGATCTGGACAGGGGGCAAGAGACCCAGTACTTC.

This clone was found once. The V and J genes are TRBV11-2 and TRBJ1-2; 10 bases fit TRBD1. CDR3 size: 14 residues. The germline CDR1 and CDR2 sequences are SGHAT and FQNNGV. The V gene end was trimmed by 5 bases and the J gene end by 5 bases; junction bases not matched to a gene: 5. CDR3 in DNA: TGTGCCAGCAGCCCGGACAGGGGGTTATATGGCTACACCTTC. Protein: CASSPDRGLYGYTF.

The genes are TRBV9 and TRBJ1-3; D not certain. Germline V gene lookup returns CDR1 SGDLS and CDR2 YYNGEE. This CDR3 region has 15 residues. The V end lost 4 bases, the J end lost 0 bases, and 11 bases lay between the germline ends. This chain's CDR3 is CASSSRSDSGNTIYF. CDR3 bases: TGTGCCAGCAGCTCCCGGTCGGACTCTGGAAACACCATATATTTT. Looking up the rest from reference TRBV9 and TRBJ1-3 gives the full variable domain: DSGVTQTPKHLITATGQRVTLRCSPRSGDLSVYWYQQSLDQGLQFLIQYYNGEERAKGNILERFSAQQFPDLHSELNLSSLELGDSALYFCASSSRSDSGNTIYFGEGSWLTVV.

This clone was detected once. This sequence joins TRBV23-1 and TRBJ1-2; D is possibly TRBD1 (5 bases). TRBV23-1 is flagged as an ORF with uncertain function. Between the trimmed V and J ends, which lost 0 bases and 8 bases, there was a span of 16 bases. The length of the CDR3 is 15 residues. CDR3 bases: TGCGCCAGCAGTCAATCATTTCGGGGCTCGAAAGGCTACACCTTC. Translation gives CASSQSFRGSKGYTF.

A remark on this clone: A junction end diverges from the germline sequence, so it may reflect a read error. This rearrangement joins TRBV2 to TRBJ1-4; D not resolved. CDR3 size: 15 residues. The germline gives CDR1 SNHLY, CDR2 FYNNEI. CDR3 DNA: TGTGCCAGCAGTGGGGTGAGCTCAGTTAATGAAAACCTGTTTTTT. Translated, it gives CASSGVSSVNENLFF.